The 18 T cell receptor beta chains in this list originate from one sample, sequenced in a study of blood T cells in healthy people across ages. Combining a sample-barcoded 5' primer with a J-beta primer mix, a second PCR ran for roughly 7 to 11 cycles. Using its own MiXCR run on the 5' RACE reads, TCRdb lists one record per CDR3 protein. The sample has roughly 2 million distinct CDR3 sequences; about 50% are singletons. The source material was blood. The receptors were gathered from a woman aged 35 to 49 in good health.

This clonotype appeared a few times. The chain recombines TRBV5-1 with TRBJ1-1; 9 nucleotides agree with TRBD1. V lost 4 bases, J lost 5 bases, and 9 bases stayed unmatched. This CDR3 comprises 15 residues. CDR1 and CDR2 from the germline V gene are SGHRS and YFSETQ. CDR3 loop: CASSREQGARTEAFF. The CDR3 nucleotides read TGCGCCAGCAGCAGAGAACAGGGGGCGCGAACTGAAGCTTTCTTT.

This clonotype showed up just a few times. The rearrangement joins TRBV5-1 to TRBJ2-5; 8 bases are a match to TRBD2. With 4 bases clipped from V and 4 bases from J, the junction kept 9 bases outside the gene matches. Looked up from germline, CDR1 is SGHRS and CDR2 is YFSETQ. This CDR3 is 15 amino acids long. The CDR3 sequence is CASSHTSGGGETQYF. The CDR3 region has the DNA TGCGCCAGCAGCCACACGAGCGGGGGCGGAGAGACCCAGTACTTC.

The chain joins TRBV5-5 to TRBJ2-1; D gene ambiguous. CDR1 and CDR2 from the germline V gene are SGHKS and YYEKEE (reference sequence). The CDR3 covers 13 residues. V was trimmed by 4 bases and J by 8 bases, leaving 13 bases between them. The CDR3 here is CASSTRPGDEQFF. DNA of the CDR3: TGTGCCAGCAGCACCCGGCCTGGCGATGAGCAGTTCTTC.

This clonotype appeared a few times. The V gene is TRBV28, the J gene TRBJ2-7; D is undetermined. Per germline, CDR1 MDHEN and CDR2 SYDVKM. The CDR3 is made up of 14 amino acids. V lost 5 bases and J lost 2, with 13 bases in between. The CDR3 bases are TGTGCCAGCAGTGCCGGGTTTGGGCCCTACGAGCAGTACTTC. Residues: CASSAGFGPYEQYF.

This sequence joins TRBV6-6 and TRBJ2-7; D perhaps matches TRBD2 (5 bases). The V end lost 2 bases, the J end lost 2 bases, and 13 bases lay between the germline ends. This CDR3 comprises 15 residues. Germline V lookup: CDR1 MNHNY, CDR2 SVGAGI (reference sequence). CDR3 DNA: TGTGCCAGCAGTTACGCGGCCGAGGGTACCTACGAGCAGTACTTC. It yields the protein CASSYAAEGTYEQYF.

This chain joins TRBV12-3 or TRBV12-4 and TRBJ1-2; a possible D gene is TRBD1 (5 bases). V was pared by 7 bases and J by 2 bases, with 11 bases between. This CDR3 has 13 residues. The CDR3 region has the DNA TGTGCCAGCAACTCTGGGGCGAACTATGGCTACACCTTC. This codes for CASNSGANYGYTF.

As DNA, the CDR3 is TGCAGTGCTCTCCGGGACAGGGGATACCAAGAGACCCAGTACTTC. It translates to CSALRDRGYQETQYF. The V gene is TRBV20-1, the J gene TRBJ2-5; 10 bases match TRBD1. The CDR3 sequence is 15 residues long. The V segment lost 5 bases and the J segment 0 bases; nucleotides outside the gene matches: 6. The germline gives CDR1 DFQATT, CDR2 SNEGSKA (reference sequence).

CDR3 bases: TGCAGTGCTAGATTCAGGACAGGGCGGGAGACCCAGTTCTTC. Its translation is CSARFRTGRETQFF. The chain is built from TRBV20-1 and TRBJ2-1; TRBD1 might be the D (8 bases). This CDR3 has 14 amino acids. Germline-derived CDR1 and CDR2 are DFQATT and SNEGSKA (reference sequence). Trimming pared 2 bases from V and 13 bases from J, leaving 21 bases between.

This chain links TRBV4-2 with TRBJ2-3; 10 nucleotides line up with TRBD2. The CDR3 spans 17 residues. V dropped 0 bases and J dropped 5; count of bases not matched to a gene: 8. Per the germline V gene, CDR1 is LGHNA and CDR2 is YNFKEQ. The CDR3 nucleotides read TGTGCCAGCAGCCAAGATGGAAGCGGGGGGGCCGTAGATACGCAGTATTTT. This sequence encodes CASSQDGSGGAVDTQYF.

The chain carries TRBV4-1 and TRBJ2-7; D might be TRBD1 (5 bases). Deletions cut 2 bases from V and 5 bases from J, with 13 bases between. The V gene's germline CDR1 is MGHRA and CDR2 YSYEKL. The CDR3 has 14 amino acids. The CDR3 here is CASSQQGAQDEQYF. For the CDR3, the DNA is TGCGCCAGCAGCCAACAAGGGGCGCAGGACGAGCAGTACTTC.

In this sample, this clonotype turned up a few times. V gene TRBV6-5 combines with J gene TRBJ2-1; 14 bases match TRBD2. In germline, CDR1 is MNHEY, CDR2 SVGAGI. V lost 5 bases, J lost 9 bases, and 9 bases stayed unmatched. The CDR3 is made up of 16 amino acids. CDR3 protein: CASSRRTSGGRVEQFF. Written as DNA, the CDR3 is TGTGCCAGCAGTCGCCGGACTAGCGGGGGGAGGGTTGAGCAGTTCTTC.

Only one count was recorded for this clonotype. V usage is TRBV6-2 or TRBV6-3 and J usage is TRBJ2-7, with D uncertain. Trimming left V 10 bases short and J 0 bases short, with 7 bases between. Germline CDR1 reads MNHEY; CDR2 reads SVGEGT. This CDR3 comprises 11 residues. This CDR3 reads CATTSSYEQYF. DNA of the CDR3: TGTGCCACCACGAGCTCCTACGAGCAGTACTTC.

This clonotype has more than one count but fewer than ten. The V gene is TRBV4-3, the J gene TRBJ2-5, with 9 bases that match TRBD1. This CDR3 contains 16 residues. V was pared by 0 bases and J by 0 bases, with 2 bases of the junction left unmatched. Germline V gene data show CDR1 as LGHNA and CDR2 as YSLEER. CDR3: CASSQEGQGYQETQYF. CDR3 in DNA: TGCGCCAGCAGCCAAGAGGGACAGGGCTACCAAGAGACCCAGTACTTC.

This clonotype was detected only a few times. V gene TRBV6-1 combines with J gene TRBJ1-5; tentative D call: TRBD1 (5 bases). This CDR3 is 14 amino acids long. Germline CDR1 reads MNHNS; CDR2 reads SASEGT. Trimming removed 6 bases at V and 4 bases at J, with 13 bases between. The CDR3 DNA reads as TGTGCCAGCAGGGGTGACAGTCGAAATCAGCCCCAGCATTTT. It codes for CASRGDSRNQPQHF.

This chain uses TRBV4-3 with TRBJ1-4, with no clear D. The CDR3 sequence is 17 residues long. Germline CDR1 LGHNA, CDR2 YSLEER. Trimming took 0 bases from V and 0 from J, leaving 11 bases between them. The CDR3, as DNA: TGCGCCAGCAGCCAAGATTTTTCCACGACAACTAATGAAAAACTGTTTTTT. Protein: CASSQDFSTTTNEKLFF.

J is TRBJ2-5 and V is TRBV3-1; TRBD1 or TRBD2 may be the D gene (5 bases each). Near its end, the DNA agrees better with TRBJ2-7, so the J call may be wrong. CDR3 size: 15 residues. Germline V gives CDR1 LGHDT, CDR2 YNNKEL (reference sequence). The CDR3 loop reads CASSQTRPGAGEQYF. The CDR3 DNA sequence: TGTGCCAGCAGCCAGACCCGCCCCGGGGCTGGCGAGCAGTACTTC.

The gene calls are TRBV5-1 and TRBJ2-7; a possible D gene is TRBD2 (5 bases). Germline CDR1 SGHRS, CDR2 YFSETQ. The CDR3 totals 15 residues. V lost 4 bases, J lost 7 bases, and 21 bases lay in between. CDR3 in amino acids: CASSPEGEVWNEQYF. The CDR3 DNA sequence: TGCGCCAGCAGCCCCGAGGGAGAAGTATGGAATGAGCAGTACTTC.

The J gene is TRBJ2-7, the V gene TRBV20-1; D may be TRBD1 or TRBD2 (5 bases each). With 5 bases removed from V and 3 bases from J, the gap between germline ends came to 17 bases. Germline CDR1 DFQATT, CDR2 SNEGSKA (reference sequence). This CDR3 region has 14 residues. In nucleotides, the CDR3 is TGCAGTGCTGAGGGGCCCACTAGGGGCTACGAGCAGTACTTC. Translated: CSAEGPTRGYEQYF.